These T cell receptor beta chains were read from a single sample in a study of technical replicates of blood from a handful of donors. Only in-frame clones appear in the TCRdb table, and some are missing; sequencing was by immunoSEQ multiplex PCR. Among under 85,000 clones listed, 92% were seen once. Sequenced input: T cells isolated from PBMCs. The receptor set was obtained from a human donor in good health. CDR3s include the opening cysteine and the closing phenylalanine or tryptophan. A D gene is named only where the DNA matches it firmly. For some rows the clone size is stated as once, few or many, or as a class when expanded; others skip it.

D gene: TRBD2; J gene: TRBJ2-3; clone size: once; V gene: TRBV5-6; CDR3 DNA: TGTGCCAGCAGCCCGATCGGCGGGAGGGGCACAGATACGCAGTATTTT; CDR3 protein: CASSPIGGRGTDTQYF
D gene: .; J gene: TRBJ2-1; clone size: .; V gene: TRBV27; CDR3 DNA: TGTGCCAGCAGTTTGCCCAGCGGAGCGTACAATGAGCAGTTCTTC; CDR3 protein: CASSLPSGAYNEQFF
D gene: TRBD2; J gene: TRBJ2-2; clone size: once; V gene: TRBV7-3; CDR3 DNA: TGTGCCAGCAGCTTAACGGGAGGGCCAGGAAACACCGGGGAGCTGTTTTTT; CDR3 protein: CASSLTGGPGNTGELFF
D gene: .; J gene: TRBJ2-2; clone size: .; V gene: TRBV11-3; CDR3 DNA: TGTGCCAGCAGCTTATACAGTGCGAACACCGGGGAGCTGTTTTTT; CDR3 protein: CASSLYSANTGELFF
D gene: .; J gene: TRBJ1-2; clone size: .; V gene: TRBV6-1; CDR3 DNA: TGTGCCAGCCTCCGGCAGGGTAACAATGGCTACACCTTC; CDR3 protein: CASLRQGNNGYTF
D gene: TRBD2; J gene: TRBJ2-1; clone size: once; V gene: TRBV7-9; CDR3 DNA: TGTGCCAGCAGCACAATGGCCGGGACTAGCGGGAGGTTCAAGTTCTTC; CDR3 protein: CASSTMAGTSGRFKFF
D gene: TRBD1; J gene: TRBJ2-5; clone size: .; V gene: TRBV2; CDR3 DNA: TGTGCCAGCAATAGGGGGCTCGAGACCCAGTACTTC; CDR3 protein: CASNRGLETQYF
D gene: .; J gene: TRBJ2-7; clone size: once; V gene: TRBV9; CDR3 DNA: TGTGCCAGCAGCGTAAACAGGGACCCCTACGAGCAGTACTTC; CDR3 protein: CASSVNRDPYEQYF
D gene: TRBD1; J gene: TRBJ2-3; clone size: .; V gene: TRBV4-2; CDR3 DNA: TGTGCCAGCAGCCAAGATTCACAGGGGGAGGCAGATACGCAGTATTTT; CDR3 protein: CASSQDSQGEADTQYF
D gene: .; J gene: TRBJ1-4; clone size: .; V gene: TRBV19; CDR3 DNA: TGTGCCACCGCGAACACGGGACATAATGAAAAACTGTTTTTT; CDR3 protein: CATANTGHNEKLFF
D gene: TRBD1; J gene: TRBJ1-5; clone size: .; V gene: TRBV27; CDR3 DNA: TGTGCCAGCAGTTCGATACAGGGGGAATTCGACTATAGCAATCAGCCCCAGCATTTT; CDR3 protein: CASSSIQGEFDYSNQPQHF
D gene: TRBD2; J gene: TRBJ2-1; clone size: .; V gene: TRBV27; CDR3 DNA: TGTGCCAGCGCCGCTGGAGCGGGAGGTTTTGAGCAGTTCTTC; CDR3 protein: CASAAGAGGFEQFF
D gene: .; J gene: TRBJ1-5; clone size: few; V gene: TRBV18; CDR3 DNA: TGTGCCAGCTCACCACAGGGGTCCAATCAGCCCCAGCATTTT; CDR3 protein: CASSPQGSNQPQHF
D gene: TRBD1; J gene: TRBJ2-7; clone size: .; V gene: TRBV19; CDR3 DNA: TGTGCCAGTAGTGCCACCGGGACAGGGTACGAGCAGTACTTC; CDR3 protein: CASSATGTGYEQYF
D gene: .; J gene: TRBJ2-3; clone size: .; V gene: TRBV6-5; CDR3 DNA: TGTGCCAGCAGTTACGATGGCGGTAGCACAGATACGCAGTATTTT; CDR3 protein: CASSYDGGSTDTQYF
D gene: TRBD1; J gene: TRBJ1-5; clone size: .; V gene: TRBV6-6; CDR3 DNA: TGTGCCAGACCCATGACAGGGCCCTATCAGCCCCAGCATTTT; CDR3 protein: CARPMTGPYQPQHF
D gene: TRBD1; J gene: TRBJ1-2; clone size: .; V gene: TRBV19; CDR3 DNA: TGTGCCAGTAGTATAGGGGGGGGACAGGGATCCCTCACCTTC; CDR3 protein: CASSIGGGQGSLTF
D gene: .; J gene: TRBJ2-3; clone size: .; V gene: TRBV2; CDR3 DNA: TGTGCCAGCTCTAGTGAGATCTTAAATACGCAGTATTTT; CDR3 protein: CASSSEILNTQYF
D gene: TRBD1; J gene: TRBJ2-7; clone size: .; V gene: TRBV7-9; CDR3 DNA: TGTGCCAGCAGCACTTTCCGGGGACAGGCCGAGCAGTACTTC; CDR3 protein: CASSTFRGQAEQYF
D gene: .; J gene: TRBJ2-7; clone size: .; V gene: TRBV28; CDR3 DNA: TGTGCCAGCAGAGTACAGGGAATCCACGAGCAGTACTTC; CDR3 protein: CASRVQGIHEQYF
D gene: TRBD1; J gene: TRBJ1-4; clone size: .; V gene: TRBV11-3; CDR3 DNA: TGTGCCAGCAGCGCGGGACAGACTTATGAAAAACTGTTTTTT; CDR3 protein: CASSAGQTYEKLFF
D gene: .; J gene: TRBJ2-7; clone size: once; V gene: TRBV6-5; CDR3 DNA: TGTGCCAGCATCAAAACTTCTCCCCCGGGGTACGAGCAGTACTTC; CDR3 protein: CASIKTSPPGYEQYF
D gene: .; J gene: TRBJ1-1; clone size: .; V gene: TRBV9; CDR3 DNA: TGTGCCAGCAGCGATGAGGGTCTGAACACTGAAGCTTTCTTT; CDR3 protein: CASSDEGLNTEAFF
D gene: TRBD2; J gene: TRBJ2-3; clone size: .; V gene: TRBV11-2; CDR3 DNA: TGTGCCAGCAGCTTTAGCGGGAGCACAGATACGCAGTATTTT; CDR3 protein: CASSFSGSTDTQYF
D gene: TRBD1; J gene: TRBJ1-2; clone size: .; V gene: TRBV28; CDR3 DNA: TGTGCCAGCGATCCGGGACAGCTAGCTAACTATGGCTACACCTTC; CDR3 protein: CASDPGQLANYGYTF
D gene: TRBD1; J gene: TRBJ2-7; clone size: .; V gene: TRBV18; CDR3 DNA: TGTGCCAGCTCAACCCCGGGACAGGGAACCTACGAGCAGTACTTC; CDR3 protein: CASSTPGQGTYEQYF
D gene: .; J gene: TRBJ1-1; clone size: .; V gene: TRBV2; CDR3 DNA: TGTGCCAGCGTTGGGAGCGAAGCTTTCTTT; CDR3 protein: CASVGSEAFF
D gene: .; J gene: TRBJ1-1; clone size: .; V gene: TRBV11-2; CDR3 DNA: TGTGCCAGCAGCTTGGTCCGGACAGCTGAAGCTTTCTTT; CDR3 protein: CASSLVRTAEAFF
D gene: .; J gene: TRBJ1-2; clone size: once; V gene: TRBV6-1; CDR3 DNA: TGTGCCAGCAGTGTCGAGAGGGTCCGTGGCTACACCTTC; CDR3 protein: CASSVERVRGYTF
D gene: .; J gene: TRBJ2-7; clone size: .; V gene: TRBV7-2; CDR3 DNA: TGTGCCAGCAGCCGAGTCACTAGATACGAGCAGTACTTC; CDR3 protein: CASSRVTRYEQYF
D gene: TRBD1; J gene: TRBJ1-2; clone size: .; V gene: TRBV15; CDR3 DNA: TGTGCCACCAGCAGATATGGGACAGGGGACTATGGCTACACCTTC; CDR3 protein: CATSRYGTGDYGYTF
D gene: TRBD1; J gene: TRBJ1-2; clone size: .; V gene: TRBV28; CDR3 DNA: TGTGCCAGCAGCTTACCCGGACAGGGCACTGGCTACACCTTC; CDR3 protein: CASSLPGQGTGYTF
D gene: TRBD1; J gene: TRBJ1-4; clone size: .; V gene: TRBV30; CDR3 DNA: TGTGCCTGGAGTGTGGGCCACAGGGGGCCAACTAATGAAAAACTGTTTTTT; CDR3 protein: CAWSVGHRGPTNEKLFF
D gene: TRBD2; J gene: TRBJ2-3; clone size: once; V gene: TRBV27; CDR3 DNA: TGTGCCAGCAGTAACCCGGGACTAGCACCAGATACGCAGTATTTT; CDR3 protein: CASSNPGLAPDTQYF
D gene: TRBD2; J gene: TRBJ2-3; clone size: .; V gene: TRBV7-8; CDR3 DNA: TGTGCCAGCCGGGGGGAGCTACCAGATACGCAGTATTTT; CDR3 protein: CASRGELPDTQYF
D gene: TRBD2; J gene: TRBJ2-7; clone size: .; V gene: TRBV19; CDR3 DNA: TGTGCCAGTAGTATAATGAGCGGGAGCTACGAGCAGTACTTC; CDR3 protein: CASSIMSGSYEQYF
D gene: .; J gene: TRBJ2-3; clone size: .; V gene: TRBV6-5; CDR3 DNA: TGTGCCAGCAGCAGGACTGTGACAGATACGCAGTATTTT; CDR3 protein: CASSRTVTDTQYF
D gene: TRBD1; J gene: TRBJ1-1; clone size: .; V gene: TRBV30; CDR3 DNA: TGTGCCTGGAATAATAAGGGGGCGGCCACTGAAGCTTTCTTT; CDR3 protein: CAWNNKGAATEAFF
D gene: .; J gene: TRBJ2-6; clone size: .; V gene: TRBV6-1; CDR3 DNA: TGTGCCAGCAGATTCCTAGGACTGGCCAACGTCCTGACTTTC; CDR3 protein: CASRFLGLANVLTF